The 3 T cell receptor beta chains listed next were all sequenced from one sample in a study of blood T cell repertoires in COVID-19. Clones were sequenced by immunoSEQ multiplex PCR, and TCRdb holds only the in-frame ones, with some missing. Of under 200,000 clones in the sample, approximately 84% were seen once. Sequencing input: peripheral blood. The source is a human donor with acute or convalescent COVID-19. The donor label of this sample is uncertain.

This chain links TRBV5-4 with TRBJ2-1, with D possibly TRBD2 on 6 matching bases. Deletions cut 2 bases from V and 1 base from J, with 10 bases between. CDR1 is SGHNT and CDR2 is YYREEE in the germline V gene (reference sequence). The CDR3 has 15 residues. The CDR3 region has the DNA TGTGCCAGCAGCTTAACGGGAGAGTCCTACAATGAGCAGTTCTTC. Translated, it gives CASSLTGESYNEQFF.

The CDR3 bases are TGTGCCAGCAGTGAAGCGCTGGGGGGGTACGAGCAGTACTTC. This codes for CASSEALGGYEQYF. The chain recombines TRBV2 with TRBJ2-7, with 7 bases fitting TRBD2. The CDR3 totals 14 residues. V gave up 0 bases and J gave up 4 bases; unmatched junction bases: 3. Germline V gene sequence: CDR1 SNHLY, CDR2 FYNNEI.

The V gene is TRBV25-1, the J gene TRBJ1-4; perhaps TRBD1 as D (5 bases). Germline CDR1 reads MGHDK; CDR2 reads SYGVNS. Trimming removed 5 bases at V and 3 bases at J, with 13 bases between. This CDR3 contains 15 residues. The CDR3 spells CASSFTTGANEKLFF. The DNA for the CDR3 is TGTGCCAGCAGTTTTACAACGGGGGCTAATGAAAAACTGTTTTTT.